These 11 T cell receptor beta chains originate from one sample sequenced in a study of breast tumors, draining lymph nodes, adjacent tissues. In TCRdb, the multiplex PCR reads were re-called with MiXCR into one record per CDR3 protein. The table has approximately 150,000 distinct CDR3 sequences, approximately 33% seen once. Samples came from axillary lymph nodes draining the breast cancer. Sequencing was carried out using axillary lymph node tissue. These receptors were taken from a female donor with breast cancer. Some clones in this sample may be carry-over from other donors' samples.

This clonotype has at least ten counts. This CDR3 is CSARDWGGGNTIYF. CDR3 bases: TGCAGTGCTAGAGATTGGGGGGGAGGAAACACCATATATTTT. The V gene is TRBV20-1, the J gene TRBJ1-3; the D gene is possibly TRBD1 (5 bases). Looked up from germline, CDR1 is DFQATT and CDR2 is SNEGSKA (reference sequence). Trimming took 0 bases from V and 4 from J, leaving 10 bases between them. The CDR3 contains 14 residues.

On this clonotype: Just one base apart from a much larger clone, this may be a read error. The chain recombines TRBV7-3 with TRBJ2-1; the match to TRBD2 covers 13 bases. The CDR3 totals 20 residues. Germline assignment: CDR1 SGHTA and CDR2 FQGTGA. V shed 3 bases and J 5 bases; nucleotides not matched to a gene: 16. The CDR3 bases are TGTGCCAGCAGCTTGGGTTTTGGACTAGCGGGAGCGTCGCTAAACAATGAGCAGTTCTTC. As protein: CASSLGFGLAGASLNNEQFF.

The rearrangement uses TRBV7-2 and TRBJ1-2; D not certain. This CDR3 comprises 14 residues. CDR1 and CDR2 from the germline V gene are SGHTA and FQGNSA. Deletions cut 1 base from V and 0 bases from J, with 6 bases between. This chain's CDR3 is CASSLEAANYGYTF. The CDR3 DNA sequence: TGTGCCAGCAGCTTAGAGGCAGCTAACTATGGCTACACCTTC.

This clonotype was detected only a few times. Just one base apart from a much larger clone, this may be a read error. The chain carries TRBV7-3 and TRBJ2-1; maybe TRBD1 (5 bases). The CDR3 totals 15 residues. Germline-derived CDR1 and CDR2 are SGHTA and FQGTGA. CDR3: CASSLSLRRDGEQLF. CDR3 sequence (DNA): TGTGCCAGCAGCTTAAGTTTACGCAGGGATGGTGAGCAGCTCTTC.

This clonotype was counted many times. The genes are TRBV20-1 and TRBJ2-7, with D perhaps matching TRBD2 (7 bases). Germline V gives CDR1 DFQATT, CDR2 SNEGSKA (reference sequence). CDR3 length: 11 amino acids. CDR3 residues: CSAEGGYEQYF. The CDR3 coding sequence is TGCAGCGCCGAGGGGGGGTACGAGCAGTACTTC.

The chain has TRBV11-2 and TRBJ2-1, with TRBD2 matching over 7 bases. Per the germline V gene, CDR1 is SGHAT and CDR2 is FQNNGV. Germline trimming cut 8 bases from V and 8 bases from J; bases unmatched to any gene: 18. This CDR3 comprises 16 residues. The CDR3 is CASGLRGLAVYDEQFF. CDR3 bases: TGTGCCAGCGGCCTCCGCGGGCTAGCGGTATACGATGAGCAGTTCTTC.

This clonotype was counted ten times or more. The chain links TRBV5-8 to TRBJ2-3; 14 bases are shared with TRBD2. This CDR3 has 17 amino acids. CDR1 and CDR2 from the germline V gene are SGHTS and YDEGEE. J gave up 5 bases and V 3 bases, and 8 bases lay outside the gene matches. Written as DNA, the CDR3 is TGTGCCAGCAGCTCCGGGACTAGCGGGAGAGAAGGAGATACGCAGTATTTT. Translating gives CASSSGTSGREGDTQYF. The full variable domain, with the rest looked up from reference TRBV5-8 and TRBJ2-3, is EAGVTQSPTHLIKTRGQQATLRCSPISGHTSVYWYQQALGLGLQFLLWYDEGEERNRGNFPPRFSGRQFPNYSSELNVNALELEDSALYLCASSSGTSGREGDTQYFGPGTRLTVL.

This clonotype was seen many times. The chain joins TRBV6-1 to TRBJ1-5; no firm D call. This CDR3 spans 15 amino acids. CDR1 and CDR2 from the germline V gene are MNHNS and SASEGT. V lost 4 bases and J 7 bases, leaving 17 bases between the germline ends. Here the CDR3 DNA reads TGTGCCAGCAGTGGGAACTTGGGGTCGGGACAGCCCCAGCATTTT. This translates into CASSGNLGSGQPQHF.

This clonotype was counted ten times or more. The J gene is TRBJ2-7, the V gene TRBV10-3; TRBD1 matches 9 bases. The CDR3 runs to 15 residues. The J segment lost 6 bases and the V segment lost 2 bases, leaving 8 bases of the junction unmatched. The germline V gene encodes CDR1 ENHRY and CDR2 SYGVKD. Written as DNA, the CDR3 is TGTGCCATCAGTGAGCCGGACAGGGGCAGGCGCGAGCAGTACTTC. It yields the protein CAISEPDRGRREQYF.

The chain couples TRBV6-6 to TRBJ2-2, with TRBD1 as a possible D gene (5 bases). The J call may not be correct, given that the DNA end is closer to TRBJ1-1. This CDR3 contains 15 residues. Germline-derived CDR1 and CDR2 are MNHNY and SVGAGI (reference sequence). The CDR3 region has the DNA TGTGCCAGCAGTTCACAGGTCGGAGGGAACACTGAAGCTTTCTTT. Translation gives CASSSQVGGNTEAFF.

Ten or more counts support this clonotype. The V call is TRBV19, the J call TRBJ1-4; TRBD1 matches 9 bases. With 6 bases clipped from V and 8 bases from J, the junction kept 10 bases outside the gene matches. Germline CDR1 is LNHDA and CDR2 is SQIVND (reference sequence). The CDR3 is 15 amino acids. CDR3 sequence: CASRNRGQGGEKLFF. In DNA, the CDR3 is TGTGCCAGTAGGAACAGGGGACAGGGCGGCGAAAAACTGTTTTTT.